A selection of T cell receptor beta chains follows, all from one sample in a study of molecular identifiers for immune sequencing clone quantification. TCRdb called the PCR reads again in MiXCR, with one record for every CDR3 protein. The table records some 320,000 distinct CDR3 sequences, 20% to 25% of them present only once. The sample taken for sequencing was naive CD8+ T cells from blood, with Jurkat cell RNA spiked in. The receptors originated from a human donor in good health. Some libraries in this study had Jurkat cell RNA spiked in. Both conserved end residues are part of each CDR3. A D gene is named only where the DNA matches it firmly. Size values are once, few and many counts, or a class for expanded clones, and some rows have none.

V gene: TRBV5-6
D gene: TRBD1
J gene: TRBJ2-3
clone size: many
CDR3 DNA: TGTGCCAGCAGCCAGGGACAGGGGGTATATGATACAGATACGCAGTATTTT
CDR3 protein: CASSQGQGVYDTDTQYF

V gene: TRBV14
D gene: NA
J gene: TRBJ2-1
clone size: many
CDR3 DNA: TGTGCCAGCAGCCAAGCTGGGGATGAGCAGTTCTTC
CDR3 protein: CASSQAGDEQFF

V gene: TRBV2
D gene: NA
J gene: TRBJ1-5
clone size: many
CDR3 DNA: TGTGCCAGCAGTGGGGAGGCGACGAGCAATCAGCCCCAGCATTTT
CDR3 protein: CASSGEATSNQPQHF

V gene: TRBV5-1
D gene: NA
J gene: TRBJ2-7
clone size: NA
CDR3 DNA: TGCGCCAGCAGCCAAAGGGCACAGGGAACCTACGAGCAGTACTTC
CDR3 protein: CASSQRAQGTYEQYF

V gene: TRBV14
D gene: TRBD1
J gene: TRBJ2-7
clone size: NA
CDR3 DNA: TGTGCCAGCAGCCCCTTACCGCCGGGACAGGGCACCTACGAGCAGTACTTC
CDR3 protein: CASSPLPPGQGTYEQYF

V gene: TRBV3-1
D gene: NA
J gene: TRBJ1-4
clone size: NA
CDR3 DNA: TGTGCCAACAGCCAGGCAGGGAGTAATGAAAAACTGTTTTTT
CDR3 protein: CANSQAGSNEKLFF

V gene: TRBV7-9
D gene: NA
J gene: TRBJ1-1
clone size: many
CDR3 DNA: TGTGCCAGCAGAACAGGGTCGGCCACTGAAGCTTTCTTT
CDR3 protein: CASRTGSATEAFF

V gene: TRBV4-3
D gene: NA
J gene: TRBJ1-2
clone size: few
CDR3 DNA: TGCGCCAGCAGCCAAGATGACAGTTTCTATGGCTACACCTTC
CDR3 protein: CASSQDDSFYGYTF

V gene: TRBV7-2
D gene: NA
J gene: TRBJ2-1
clone size: many
CDR3 DNA: TGTGCCAGCAGCTCGAATGGAAGGATTCCCTTCAATGAGCAGTTCTTC
CDR3 protein: CASSSNGRIPFNEQFF

V gene: TRBV7-2
D gene: NA
J gene: TRBJ2-5
clone size: many
CDR3 DNA: TGTGCCAGCAGCCCCCCATTCAGCGTTGGAACCCAAGAGACCCAGTACTTC
CDR3 protein: CASSPPFSVGTQETQYF

V gene: TRBV5-1
D gene: NA
J gene: TRBJ1-1
clone size: many
CDR3 DNA: TGCGCCAGCAGCTGGGGGGAGGGTAATCAGATTGAAGCTTTCTTT
CDR3 protein: CASSWGEGNQIEAFF

V gene: TRBV6-5
D gene: NA
J gene: TRBJ2-5
clone size: many
CDR3 DNA: TGTGCCAGCAGCCCGGGGCCAGAGACCCAGTACTTC
CDR3 protein: CASSPGPETQYF

V gene: TRBV7-6
D gene: TRBD2
J gene: TRBJ2-2
clone size: many
CDR3 DNA: TGTGCCAGCAGCCCAGGACCCGCGGGAGGCACCGGGGAGCTGTTTTTT
CDR3 protein: CASSPGPAGGTGELFF

V gene: TRBV11-1
D gene: TRBD2
J gene: TRBJ2-7
clone size: NA
CDR3 DNA: TGTGCCAGCAGCCTAAGGACTAGCGGGAGTAGCTATGCCTACGAGCAGTACTTC
CDR3 protein: CASSLRTSGSSYAYEQYF

V gene: TRBV11-2
D gene: NA
J gene: TRBJ2-3
clone size: few
CDR3 DNA: TGTGCCAGCAGCCCAGGGATGAGTACCTCGGGCACAGATACGCAGTATTTT
CDR3 protein: CASSPGMSTSGTDTQYF

V gene: TRBV5-6
D gene: NA
J gene: TRBJ2-7
clone size: few
CDR3 DNA: TGTGCCAGCAGCTTGGCGGCGGCAGGAACCTCCGAGCAGTACTTC
CDR3 protein: CASSLAAAGTSEQYF

V gene: TRBV2
D gene: NA
J gene: TRBJ2-1
clone size: many
CDR3 DNA: TGTGCCAGCAGTGAAGCGCTTCGGCTAGACTATGGAAATGAGCAGTTCTTC
CDR3 protein: CASSEALRLDYGNEQFF

V gene: TRBV2
D gene: TRBD2
J gene: TRBJ2-5
clone size: NA
CDR3 DNA: TGTGCCAGCAGTGTACTAGCGGGGGGCGTCGAGACCCAGTACTTC
CDR3 protein: CASSVLAGGVETQYF

V gene: TRBV2
D gene: TRBD1
J gene: TRBJ2-6
clone size: many
CDR3 DNA: TGTGCCAGCAGTGAATTCGGCAGGGGGCGGGTTTGGGCTGGGGCCAACGTCCTGACTTTC
CDR3 protein: CASSEFGRGRVWAGANVLTF

V gene: TRBV4-1
D gene: NA
J gene: TRBJ1-2
clone size: many
CDR3 DNA: TGCGCCAGCAGCCAAGTGAGGAGGGAGTTCGCTGGCTACACCTTC
CDR3 protein: CASSQVRREFAGYTF

V gene: TRBV4-1
D gene: TRBD1
J gene: TRBJ1-6
clone size: NA
CDR3 DNA: TGCGCCAGCAGCCAAGATCCTTGGACAGGGGAGTCCCCGGACGTTCATACACCCCTCCACTTT
CDR3 protein: CASSQDPWTGESPDVHTPLHF

V gene: TRBV9
D gene: TRBD1
J gene: TRBJ2-3
clone size: few
CDR3 DNA: TGTGCCAGCAGCGTAGGTGAGGGGGCCGAGGATACGCAGTATTTT
CDR3 protein: CASSVGEGAEDTQYF

V gene: TRBV11-3
D gene: TRBD2
J gene: TRBJ2-1
clone size: NA
CDR3 DNA: TGTGCCAGCAGCTTAGGGGGAGGGGCGAGCTCCTACAATGAGCAGTTCTTC
CDR3 protein: CASSLGGGASSYNEQFF

V gene: TRBV10-3
D gene: NA
J gene: TRBJ2-7
clone size: many
CDR3 DNA: TGTGCCATCAGTCGAGGGTTTGACTACGAGCAGTACTTC
CDR3 protein: CAISRGFDYEQYF

V gene: TRBV11-2
D gene: NA
J gene: TRBJ2-7
clone size: NA
CDR3 DNA: TGTGCCAGCAGCTTAGGGACACCGGGGCCCTACGAGCAGTACTTC
CDR3 protein: CASSLGTPGPYEQYF

V gene: TRBV7-6
D gene: NA
J gene: TRBJ1-5
clone size: few
CDR3 DNA: TGTGCCAGCCGTACAAAAGAAGGGTCGGGGAATCAGCCCCAGCATTTT
CDR3 protein: CASRTKEGSGNQPQHF

V gene: TRBV19
D gene: NA
J gene: TRBJ1-3
clone size: many
CDR3 DNA: TGTGCCAGTAGCCCCGCCTCTGGAAACACCATATATTTT
CDR3 protein: CASSPASGNTIYF

V gene: TRBV19
D gene: TRBD2
J gene: TRBJ2-7
clone size: NA
CDR3 DNA: TGTGCCAGTAGTTCTAGCGGGGGGGCGACGAACGAGCAGTACTTC
CDR3 protein: CASSSSGGATNEQYF

V gene: TRBV27
D gene: NA
J gene: TRBJ1-2
clone size: many
CDR3 DNA: TGTGCCAGCACCCCCCTAAGGGGAGACTATGGCTACACCTTC
CDR3 protein: CASTPLRGDYGYTF

V gene: TRBV4-3
D gene: TRBD1
J gene: TRBJ1-5
clone size: many
CDR3 DNA: TGCGCCAGCAGCCAGACCACAGGGGAAGAACCCCAGCCCCAGCATTTT
CDR3 protein: CASSQTTGEEPQPQHF

V gene: TRBV20-1
D gene: TRBD2
J gene: TRBJ2-7
clone size: few
CDR3 DNA: TGCAGTGCTAGAATAACTAGCGGCCGTGCCTACGAGCAGTACTTC
CDR3 protein: CSARITSGRAYEQYF

V gene: TRBV7-9
D gene: TRBD1
J gene: TRBJ2-1
clone size: NA
CDR3 DNA: TGTGCCAGCAGTCACCGGGACAGGCCTTCTTCTGAGCAGTTCTTC
CDR3 protein: CASSHRDRPSSEQFF

V gene: TRBV7-9
D gene: NA
J gene: TRBJ2-7
clone size: few
CDR3 DNA: TGTGCCAGCAGCTTAGCGAATAGATACGAGCAGTACTTC
CDR3 protein: CASSLANRYEQYF

V gene: TRBV28
D gene: NA
J gene: TRBJ2-7
clone size: many
CDR3 DNA: TGTGCCAGCAGTTTCCGGGACCTAATCAACTACGAGCAGTACTTC
CDR3 protein: CASSFRDLINYEQYF

V gene: TRBV30
D gene: NA
J gene: TRBJ1-4
clone size: many
CDR3 DNA: TGTGCCTGGAGTGTCCTCGGAGAAAAACTGTTTTTT
CDR3 protein: CAWSVLGEKLFF

V gene: TRBV6-6
D gene: NA
J gene: TRBJ2-5
clone size: many
CDR3 DNA: TGTGCCAGCAGCCTTACTAGGGCAGCCCAAGAGACCCAGTACTTC
CDR3 protein: CASSLTRAAQETQYF

V gene: TRBV12-3/TRBV12-4
D gene: NA
J gene: TRBJ2-3
clone size: many
CDR3 DNA: TGTGCCAGCAGCTCCGCCATCACAGATACGCAGTATTTT
CDR3 protein: CASSSAITDTQYF

V gene: TRBV20-1
D gene: NA
J gene: TRBJ2-7
clone size: many
CDR3 DNA: TGCAGTGCTAGGGGGGGTTTAGGCGAGCAGTACTTC
CDR3 protein: CSARGGLGEQYF

V gene: TRBV6-2/TRBV6-3
D gene: NA
J gene: TRBJ1-1
clone size: many
CDR3 DNA: TGTGCCAGCAGCTCTTCTAGCACTGAAGCTTTCTTT
CDR3 protein: CASSSSSTEAFF

V gene: TRBV7-9
D gene: NA
J gene: TRBJ2-6
clone size: many
CDR3 DNA: TGTGCCAGCAGCCCTCCACTTGCTCGGACACCCTCTGGGGCCAACGTCCTGACTTTC
CDR3 protein: CASSPPLARTPSGANVLTF

V gene: TRBV13
D gene: TRBD2
J gene: TRBJ2-5
clone size: many
CDR3 DNA: TGTGCCAGCAGCGTAACCGGGACTAGCCAAGAGACCCAGTACTTC
CDR3 protein: CASSVTGTSQETQYF

V gene: TRBV5-1
D gene: NA
J gene: TRBJ1-5
clone size: many
CDR3 DNA: TGCGCCAGCAGCTTGGAGGGGAGCAATCAGCCCCAGCATTTT
CDR3 protein: CASSLEGSNQPQHF

V gene: TRBV6-2/TRBV6-3
D gene: TRBD1
J gene: TRBJ2-1
clone size: NA
CDR3 DNA: TGTGCCAGCAGTTTCCCGACAGGGGGCTACAATGAGCAGTTCTTC
CDR3 protein: CASSFPTGGYNEQFF

V gene: TRBV20-1
D gene: TRBD2
J gene: TRBJ2-3
clone size: many
CDR3 DNA: TGCAGTGCCCAGCGGGGGCGGGGAGGCACAGATACGCAGTATTTT
CDR3 protein: CSAQRGRGGTDTQYF

V gene: TRBV10-3
D gene: NA
J gene: TRBJ2-7
clone size: NA
CDR3 DNA: TGTGCCATCAGTGGGTCTGCTTCCTACGAGCAGTACTTC
CDR3 protein: CAISGSASYEQYF

V gene: TRBV29-1
D gene: TRBD1
J gene: TRBJ2-7
clone size: few
CDR3 DNA: TGCAGCGTTAAACCGGGACAGGGGGCCTACGAGCAGTACTTC
CDR3 protein: CSVKPGQGAYEQYF

V gene: TRBV7-9
D gene: NA
J gene: TRBJ2-7
clone size: many
CDR3 DNA: TGTGCCAGCAGCTTAGCGCTCGGTATCCTTTCCTACGAGCAGTACTTC
CDR3 protein: CASSLALGILSYEQYF

V gene: TRBV6-1
D gene: NA
J gene: TRBJ2-7
clone size: NA
CDR3 DNA: TGTGCCAGCAGTCGTTACGAGCATTACTTC
CDR3 protein: CASSRYEHYF

V gene: TRBV7-9
D gene: NA
J gene: TRBJ2-5
clone size: many
CDR3 DNA: TGTGCCAGCAGCTTAGTCGGCGGGGCCCAAGAGACCCAGTACTTC
CDR3 protein: CASSLVGGAQETQYF

V gene: TRBV15
D gene: NA
J gene: TRBJ2-3
clone size: many
CDR3 DNA: TGTGCCACCAGCAGATACCCGGGGGGCAAGACAGATACGCAGTATTTT
CDR3 protein: CATSRYPGGKTDTQYF

V gene: TRBV7-3
D gene: NA
J gene: TRBJ2-5
clone size: NA
CDR3 DNA: TGTGCCAGCAGCTTATGGTCGGGGGAGACCCAGTACTTC
CDR3 protein: CASSLWSGETQYF

V gene: TRBV6-5
D gene: NA
J gene: TRBJ2-3
clone size: many
CDR3 DNA: TGTGCCAGCAGCACGCATGGAGGTATCACAGATACGCAGTATTTT
CDR3 protein: CASSTHGGITDTQYF

V gene: TRBV4-3
D gene: TRBD1
J gene: TRBJ1-4
clone size: NA
CDR3 DNA: TGCGCCAGCAGCCAAGGACAGGGGAATGAAAAACTGTTTTTT
CDR3 protein: CASSQGQGNEKLFF

V gene: TRBV7-2
D gene: NA
J gene: TRBJ1-1
clone size: many
CDR3 DNA: TGTGCCAGCAGCCCCGGACAGACCCAGGTTACTGAAGCTTTCTTT
CDR3 protein: CASSPGQTQVTEAFF

V gene: TRBV7-6
D gene: NA
J gene: TRBJ2-7
clone size: NA
CDR3 DNA: TGTGCCAGCAGCTTTGGGACCACAACCTACGAGCAGTACTTC
CDR3 protein: CASSFGTTTYEQYF